This TCR beta chain emerged from a study of blood T cell repertoires in COVID-19. V gave up 7 bases and J gave up 0 bases, with 9 bases separating them. Germline V gene lookup returns CDR1 LGHDT and CDR2 YNNKEL (reference sequence). The CDR3 runs 13 residues. Here immunoSEQ multiplex PCR was the method, and the copy in TCRdb shows in-frame clones only, minus some. The sample contains about 140,000 clones, over 80% of which appear only once. The sequencing input was PBMCs or T cells enriched from blood (not recorded which). The chain couples TRBV3-1 (or the pseudogene TRBV3-2) to TRBJ1-1; D is ambiguous. The receptor was derived from a man aged 65 to 85 who had been exposed to COVID-19. The CDR3 DNA follows: TGTGCCAGCACGCGTACCCTGAACACTGAAGCTTTCTTT. Encoded protein: CASTRTLNTEAFF.